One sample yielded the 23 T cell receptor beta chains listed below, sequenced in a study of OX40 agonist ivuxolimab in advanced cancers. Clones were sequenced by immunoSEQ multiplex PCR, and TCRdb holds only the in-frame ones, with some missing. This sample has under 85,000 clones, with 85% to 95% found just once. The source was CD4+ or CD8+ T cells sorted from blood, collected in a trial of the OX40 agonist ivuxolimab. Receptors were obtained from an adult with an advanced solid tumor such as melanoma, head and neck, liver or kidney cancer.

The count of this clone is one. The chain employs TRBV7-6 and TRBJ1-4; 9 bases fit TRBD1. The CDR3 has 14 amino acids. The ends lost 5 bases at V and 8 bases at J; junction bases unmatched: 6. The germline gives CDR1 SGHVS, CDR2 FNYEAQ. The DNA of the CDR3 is TGTGCCAGCAGCCGTCCCGGGACAGGGGAAAAACTGTTTTTT. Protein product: CASSRPGTGEKLFF.

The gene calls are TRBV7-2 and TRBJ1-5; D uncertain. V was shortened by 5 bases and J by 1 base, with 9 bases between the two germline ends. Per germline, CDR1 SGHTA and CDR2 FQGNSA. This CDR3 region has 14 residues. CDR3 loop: CASSGPGSNQPQHF. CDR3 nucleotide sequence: TGTGCCAGCAGCGGGCCAGGAAGCAATCAGCCCCAGCATTTT.

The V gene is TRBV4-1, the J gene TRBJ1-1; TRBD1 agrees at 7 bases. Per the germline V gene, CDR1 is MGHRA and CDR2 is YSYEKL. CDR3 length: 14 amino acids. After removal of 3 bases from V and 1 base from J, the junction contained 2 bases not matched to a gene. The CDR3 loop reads CASSQSGGNTEAFF. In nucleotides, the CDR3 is TGCGCCAGCAGCCAGTCAGGGGGGAACACTGAAGCTTTCTTT.

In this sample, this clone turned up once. CDR3 nucleotides: TGTGCCAGCAGTTTATTAGGCGGAACTAATGAAAAACTGTTTTTT. This translates into CASSLLGGTNEKLFF. This chain joins TRBV27 and TRBJ1-4; D is unresolved. The ends were cut back, 1 base at V and 1 base at J, with 7 bases in the middle. There are 15 residues in the CDR3. From germline, CDR1 is MNHEY and CDR2 SMNVEV (reference sequence).

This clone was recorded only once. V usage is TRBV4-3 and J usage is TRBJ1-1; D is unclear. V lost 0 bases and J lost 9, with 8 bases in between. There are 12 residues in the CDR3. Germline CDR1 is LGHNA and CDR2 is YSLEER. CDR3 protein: CASSQDNNQAFF. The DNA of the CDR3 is TGCGCCAGCAGCCAAGATAATAACCAAGCTTTCTTT.

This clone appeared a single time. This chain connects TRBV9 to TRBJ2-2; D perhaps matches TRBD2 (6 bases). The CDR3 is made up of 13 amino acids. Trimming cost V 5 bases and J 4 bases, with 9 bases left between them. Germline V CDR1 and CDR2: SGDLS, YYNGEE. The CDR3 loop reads CASSAGLTGELFF. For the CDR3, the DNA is TGTGCCAGCAGTGCGGGGCTCACCGGGGAGCTGTTTTTT.

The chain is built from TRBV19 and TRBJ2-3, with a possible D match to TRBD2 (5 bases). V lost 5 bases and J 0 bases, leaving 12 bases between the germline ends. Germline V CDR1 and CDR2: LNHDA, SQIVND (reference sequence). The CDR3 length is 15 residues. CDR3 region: CASSSGSHSTDTQYF. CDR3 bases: TGTGCCAGTAGTTCTGGGAGCCATAGCACAGATACGCAGTATTTT.

The CDR3 protein is CASSPLSDRAQYF. For the CDR3, the DNA is TGTGCCAGCAGCCCTCTATCGGACCGGGCCCAGTACTTC. V gene TRBV7-9 combines with J gene TRBJ2-5; the D is unclear. V was cut by 5 bases and J by 9 bases, with 16 bases left in between. Germline loops: CDR1 SEHNR, CDR2 FQNEAQ (reference sequence). The CDR3 consists of 13 residues. Supplemented by reference TRBV7-9 and TRBJ2-5, the full variable domain reads DTGVSQNPRHKITKRGQNVTFRCDPISEHNRLYWYRQTLGQGPEFLTYFQNEAQLEKSRLLSDRFSAERPKGSFSTLEIQRTEQGDSAMYLCASSPLSDRAQYFGPGTRLLVL.

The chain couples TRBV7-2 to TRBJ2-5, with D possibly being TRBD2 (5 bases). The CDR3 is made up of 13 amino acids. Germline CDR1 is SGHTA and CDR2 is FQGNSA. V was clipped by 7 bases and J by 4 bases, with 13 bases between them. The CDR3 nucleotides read TGTGCCAGCACCCAAGGAGGTAGAGAGACCCAGTACTTC. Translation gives CASTQGGRETQYF.

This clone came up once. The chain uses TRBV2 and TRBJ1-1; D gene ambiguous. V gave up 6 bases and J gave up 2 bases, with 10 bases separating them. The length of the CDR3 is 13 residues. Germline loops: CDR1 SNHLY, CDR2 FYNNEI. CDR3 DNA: TGTGCCAGCAGATTGGAATTTAACACTGAAGCTTTCTTT. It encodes CASRLEFNTEAFF.

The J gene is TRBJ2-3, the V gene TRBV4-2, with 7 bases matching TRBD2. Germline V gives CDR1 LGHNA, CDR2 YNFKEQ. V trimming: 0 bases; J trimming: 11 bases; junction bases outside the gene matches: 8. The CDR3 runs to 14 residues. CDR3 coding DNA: TGTGCCAGCAGCCAAGAGCGACTAGCCTTTCTGCAGTATTTT. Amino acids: CASSQERLAFLQYF.

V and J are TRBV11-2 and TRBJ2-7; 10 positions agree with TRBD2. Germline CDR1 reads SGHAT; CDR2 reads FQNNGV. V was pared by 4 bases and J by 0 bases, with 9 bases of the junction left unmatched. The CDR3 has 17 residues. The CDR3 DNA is TGTGCCAGCAGCTCCGGAGGCAGCGGGAGGGCCTCCTACGAGCAGTACTTC. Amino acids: CASSSGGSGRASYEQYF.

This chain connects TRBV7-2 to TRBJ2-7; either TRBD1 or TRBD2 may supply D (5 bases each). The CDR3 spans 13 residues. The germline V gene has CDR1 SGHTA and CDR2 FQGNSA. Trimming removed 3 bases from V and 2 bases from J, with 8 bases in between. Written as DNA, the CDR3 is TGTGCCAGCAGCTTCGGGGCAGCCTACGAGCAGTACTTC. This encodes CASSFGAAYEQYF.

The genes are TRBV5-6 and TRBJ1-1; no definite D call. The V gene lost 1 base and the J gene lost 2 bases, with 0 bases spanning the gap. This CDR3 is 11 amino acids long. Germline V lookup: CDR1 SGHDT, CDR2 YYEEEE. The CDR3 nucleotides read TGTGCCAGCAGCTTGAACACTGAAGCTTTCTTT. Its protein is CASSLNTEAFF. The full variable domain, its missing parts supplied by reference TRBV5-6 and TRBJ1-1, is DAGVTQSPTHLIKTRGQQVTLRCSPKSGHDTVSWYQQALGQGPQFIFQYYEEEERQRGNFPDRFSGHQFPNYSSELNVNALLLGDSALYLCASSLNTEAFFGQGTRLTVV.

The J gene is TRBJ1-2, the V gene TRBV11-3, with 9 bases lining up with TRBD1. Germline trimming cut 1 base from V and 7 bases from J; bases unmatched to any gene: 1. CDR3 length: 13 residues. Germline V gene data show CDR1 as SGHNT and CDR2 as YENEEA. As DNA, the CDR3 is TGTGCCAGCAGCTTAGGGACAGGGGTTGGCTACACCTTC. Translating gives CASSLGTGVGYTF.

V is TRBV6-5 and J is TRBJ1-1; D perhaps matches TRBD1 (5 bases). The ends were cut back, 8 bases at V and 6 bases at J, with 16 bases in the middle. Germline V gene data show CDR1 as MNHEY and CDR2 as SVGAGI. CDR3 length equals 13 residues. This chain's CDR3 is CASQRQGPAEAFF. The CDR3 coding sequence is TGTGCCAGCCAGCGGCAGGGACCCGCTGAAGCTTTCTTT.

The CDR3: CAWTGQLRETQYF. The CDR3 coding sequence is TGTGCCTGGACTGGACAGTTGAGGGAGACCCAGTACTTC. The rearrangement joins TRBV30 to TRBJ2-5; possible D gene TRBD1, 6 bases. There are 13 residues in the CDR3. From germline, CDR1 is GTSNPN and CDR2 SVGIG (reference sequence). Trimming stripped 4 bases from V and 5 bases from J, with 14 bases between.

The CDR3 loop reads CASSPRDGDRAQYF. CDR3 bases: TGCGCCAGCAGCCCCCGGGACGGGGATAGGGCCCAGTACTTC. The chain joins TRBV4-1 to TRBJ2-5, with D perhaps TRBD1 or TRBD2 (5 bases each). V lost 4 bases, J lost 9 bases, and 18 bases lay in between. This CDR3 has 14 residues. Per germline, CDR1 MGHRA and CDR2 YSYEKL.

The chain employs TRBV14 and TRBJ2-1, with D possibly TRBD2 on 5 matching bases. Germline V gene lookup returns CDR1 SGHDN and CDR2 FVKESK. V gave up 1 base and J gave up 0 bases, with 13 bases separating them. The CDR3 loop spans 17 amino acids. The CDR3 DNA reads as TGTGCCAGCAGCCAAGGTCGACTATCCCGCTCCTACAATGAGCAGTTCTTC. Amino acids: CASSQGRLSRSYNEQFF.

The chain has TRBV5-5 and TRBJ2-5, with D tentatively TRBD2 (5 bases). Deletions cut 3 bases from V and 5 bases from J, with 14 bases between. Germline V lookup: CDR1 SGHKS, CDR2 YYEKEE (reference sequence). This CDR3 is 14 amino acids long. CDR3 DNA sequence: TGTGCCAGCAGCTCCGGGGTGGTCTGGGAGACCCAGTACTTC. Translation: CASSSGVVWETQYF.

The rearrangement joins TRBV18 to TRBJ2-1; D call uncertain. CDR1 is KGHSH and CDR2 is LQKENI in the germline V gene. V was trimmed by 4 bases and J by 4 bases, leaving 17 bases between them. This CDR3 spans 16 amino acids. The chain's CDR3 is CASSLLSRELYNEQFF. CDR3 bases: TGTGCCAGCTCACTTTTATCTAGGGAATTATACAATGAGCAGTTCTTC.

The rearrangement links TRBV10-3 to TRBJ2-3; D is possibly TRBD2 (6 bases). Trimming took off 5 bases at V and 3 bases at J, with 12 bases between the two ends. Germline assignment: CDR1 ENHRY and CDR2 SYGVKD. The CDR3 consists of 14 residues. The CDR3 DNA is TGTGCCATCAGTACTAGCTACCGGACAGATACGCAGTATTTT. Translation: CAISTSYRTDTQYF.

The CDR3 loop reads CASSRAAISATYEQYF. CDR3 DNA sequence: TGTGCCAGCAGCCGAGCCGCCATTAGCGCGACCTACGAGCAGTACTTC. The chain links TRBV5-4 to TRBJ2-7; D is possibly TRBD2 (5 bases). Germline lookup yields CDR1 SGHNT and CDR2 YYREEE (reference sequence). The CDR3 covers 16 residues. Between the trimmed V and J ends, which lost 4 bases and 2 bases, there was a span of 19 bases.